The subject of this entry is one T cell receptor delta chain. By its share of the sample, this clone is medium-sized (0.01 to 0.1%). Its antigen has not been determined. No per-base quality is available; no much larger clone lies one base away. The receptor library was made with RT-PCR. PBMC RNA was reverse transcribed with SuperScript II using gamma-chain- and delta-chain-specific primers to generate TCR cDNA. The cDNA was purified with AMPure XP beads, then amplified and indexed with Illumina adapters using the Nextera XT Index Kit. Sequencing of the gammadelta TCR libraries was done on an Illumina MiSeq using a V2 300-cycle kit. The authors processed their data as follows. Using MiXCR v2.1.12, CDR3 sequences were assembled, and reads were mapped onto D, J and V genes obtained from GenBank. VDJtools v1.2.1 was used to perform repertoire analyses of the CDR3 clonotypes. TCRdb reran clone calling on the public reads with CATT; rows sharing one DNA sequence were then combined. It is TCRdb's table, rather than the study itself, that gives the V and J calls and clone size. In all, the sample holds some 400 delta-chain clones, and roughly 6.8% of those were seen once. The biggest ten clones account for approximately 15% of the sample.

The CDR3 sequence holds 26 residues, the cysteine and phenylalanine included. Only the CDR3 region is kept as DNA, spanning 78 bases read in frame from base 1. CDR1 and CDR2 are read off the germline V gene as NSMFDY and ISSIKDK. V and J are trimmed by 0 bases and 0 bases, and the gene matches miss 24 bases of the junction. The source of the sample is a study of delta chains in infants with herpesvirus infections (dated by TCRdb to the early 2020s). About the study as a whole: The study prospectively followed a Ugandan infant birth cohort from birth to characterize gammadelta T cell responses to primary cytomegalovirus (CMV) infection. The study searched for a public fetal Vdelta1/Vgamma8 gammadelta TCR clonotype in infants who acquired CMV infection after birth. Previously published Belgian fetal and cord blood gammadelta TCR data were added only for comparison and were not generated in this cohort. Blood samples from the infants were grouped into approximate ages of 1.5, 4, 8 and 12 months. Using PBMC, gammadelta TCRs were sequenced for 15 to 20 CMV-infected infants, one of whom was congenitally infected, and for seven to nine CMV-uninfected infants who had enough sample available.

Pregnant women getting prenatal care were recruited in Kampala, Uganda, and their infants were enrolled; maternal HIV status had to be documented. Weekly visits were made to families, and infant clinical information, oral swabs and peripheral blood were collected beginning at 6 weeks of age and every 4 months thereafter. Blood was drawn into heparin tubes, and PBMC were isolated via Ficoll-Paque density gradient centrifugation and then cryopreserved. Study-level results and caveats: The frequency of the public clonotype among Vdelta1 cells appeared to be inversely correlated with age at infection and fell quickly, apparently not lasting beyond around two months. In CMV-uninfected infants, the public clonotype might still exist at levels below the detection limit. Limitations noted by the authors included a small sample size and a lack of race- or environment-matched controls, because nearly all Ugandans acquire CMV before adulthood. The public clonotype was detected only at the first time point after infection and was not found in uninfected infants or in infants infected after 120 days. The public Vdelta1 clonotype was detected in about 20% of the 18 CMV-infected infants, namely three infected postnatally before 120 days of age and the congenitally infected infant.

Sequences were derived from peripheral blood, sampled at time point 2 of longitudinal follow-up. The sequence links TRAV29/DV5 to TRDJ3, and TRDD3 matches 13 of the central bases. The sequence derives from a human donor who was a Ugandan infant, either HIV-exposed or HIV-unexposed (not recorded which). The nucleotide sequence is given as TGTGCAGCAAGCGCAGTCCTATGGGTACTGGGGGATACGCGTGTTTACGTCTCCTGGGACACCCGACAGATGTTTTTC. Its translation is CAASAVLWVLGDTRVYVSWDTRQMFF.